These T cell receptor beta chains were read from a single sample in a study of CD8 T cells in Susac syndrome. Each CDR3 protein gets one entry after TCRdb re-called the immunoSEQ multiplex PCR reads with MiXCR. The sample lists roughly 200,000 distinct CDR3 sequences, approximately 94% occurring once. Material for sequencing was CD4+ T cells from PBMCs. These receptors came from a human donor with Susac syndrome. Both conserved end residues are part of each CDR3. A D gene is named only where the DNA matches it firmly. Rows give clone size only sometimes, using once, few, many, or a class for an expanded clone.

>TRBV15|.|TRBJ2-5|15|.
CATSRNSGGRETQYF
TGTGCCACCAGCCGTAACTCGGGGGGCCGGGAGACCCAGTACTTC
>TRBV24-1|.|TRBJ2-1|13|.
CATSDIRGVEQFF
TGTGCCACCAGTGATATCCGAGGAGTTGAGCAGTTCTTC
>TRBV5-1|.|TRBJ1-2|14|.
CASSSDDRRYGYTF
TGCGCCAGCAGCTCCGATGACAGGAGATATGGCTACACCTTC
>TRBV6-1|few|TRBJ2-1|12|.
CASRPNYNEQFF
TGTGCCAGCAGACCAAACTACAATGAGCAGTTCTTC
>TRBV20-1|.|TRBJ1-5|16|.
CSARDSGGRINQPQHF
TGCAGTGCTAGAGATTCCGGGGGACGAATCAATCAGCCCCAGCATTTT
>TRBV5-5|.|TRBJ2-1|14|TRBD1
CASSLQGVLNEQFF
TGTGCCAGCAGCTTGCAGGGGGTGCTCAATGAGCAGTTCTTC
>TRBV5-1|.|TRBJ1-3|14|.
CASSLGTDGNTIYF
TGCGCCAGCAGCTTGGGGACAGATGGAAACACCATATATTTT
>TRBV30|.|TRBJ1-5|19|TRBD1
CAWSVPGQGGPKGNQPQHF
TGTGCCTGGAGTGTACCAGGTCAGGGGGGGCCCAAGGGCAATCAGCCCCAGCATTTT
>TRBV6-6|.|TRBJ2-7|12|.
CASSYTLFEQYF
TGTGCCAGCAGTTACACGTTGTTCGAGCAGTACTTC
>TRBV7-9|.|TRBJ2-5|14|.
CASSLTKSTETQYF
TGTGCCAGCAGCCTGACGAAGAGTACGGAGACCCAGTACTTC
>TRBV29-1|.|TRBJ2-7|14|TRBD1
CSVGTGQAFGEQYF
TGCAGCGTCGGGACAGGGCAGGCCTTCGGGGAGCAGTACTTC
>TRBV7-6|.|TRBJ2-1|16|.
CASSPAGSSSYNEQFF
TGTGCCAGCAGCCCCGCGGGCTCTAGCTCCTACAATGAGCAGTTCTTC
>TRBV20-1|.|TRBJ2-1|13|.
CSARWPVNNEQFF
TGCAGTGCTAGATGGCCGGTGAACAATGAGCAGTTCTTC
>TRBV29-1|.|TRBJ1-1|12|.
CSVGWPNTEAFF
TGCAGCGTTGGATGGCCGAACACTGAAGCTTTCTTT
>TRBV7-9|.|TRBJ2-4|16|TRBD1
CASSLDRGVAKNIQYF
TGTGCCAGCAGCCTCGACAGGGGGGTAGCCAAAAACATTCAGTACTTC
>TRBV5-1|.|TRBJ2-7|14|TRBD1
CASRAPDRGYEQYF
TGCGCCAGCAGGGCCCCGGACAGGGGTTACGAGCAGTACTTC
>TRBV21-1|.|TRBJ2-1|18|.
CASSKGPRTSGVDNEQFF
TGTGCCAGCAGCAAAGGTCCCCGAACTAGCGGGGTTGATAATGAGCAGTTCTTC
>TRBV25-1|.|TRBJ2-7|15|TRBD1
CASSEIGTGLYEQYF
TGTGCCAGCAGTGAGATCGGGACAGGGTTATACGAGCAGTACTTC
>TRBV29-1|.|TRBJ2-6|15|TRBD1
CSVGQGASGANVLTF
TGCAGCGTCGGACAGGGGGCTAGTGGGGCCAACGTCCTGACTTTC
>TRBV10-3|.|TRBJ2-1|12|.
CAISGLNNEQFF
TGTGCCATCAGTGGCCTAAACAATGAGCAGTTCTTC
>TRBV10-2|.|TRBJ2-7|15|TRBD1
CASSDRAGQGHEQYF
TGCGCCAGCAGTGACCGAGCCGGACAGGGGCACGAGCAGTACTTC
>TRBV29-1|.|TRBJ2-6|14|.
CSGVRSSGANVLTF
TGCAGCGGCGTCAGGAGCTCTGGGGCCAACGTCCTGACTTTC
>TRBV6-1|.|TRBJ2-7|15|TRBD2
CASSEWGLNSYEQYF
TGTGCCAGCAGTGAATGGGGACTAAACTCCTACGAGCAGTACTTC
>TRBV6-2/TRBV6-3|.|TRBJ2-7|14|TRBD2
CASSTGGGAYEQYF
TGTGCCAGCAGTACCGGCGGGGGAGCCTACGAGCAGTACTTC
>TRBV29-1|.|TRBJ1-2|12|.
CSVRKSEYGYTF
TGCAGCGTACGTAAGTCAGAGTATGGCTACACCTTC
>TRBV18|.|TRBJ2-7|14|.
CASSPVRAAVEQYF
TGTGCCAGCTCACCCGTCAGGGCGGCAGTTGAGCAGTACTTC
>TRBV5-1|.|TRBJ1-1|8|.
CASARAFF
TGCGCCAGCGCCCGGGCTTTCTTT
>TRBV19|once|TRBJ1-5|15|TRBD1
CASSPRGGGNQPQHF
TGTGCCAGTAGTCCCAGGGGGGGCGGCAATCAGCCCCAGCATTTT
>TRBV5-6|once|TRBJ1-2|16|TRBD1
CASSSTGTGFNFGYTF
TGTGCCAGCAGCTCGACCGGGACAGGGTTTAATTTCGGCTACACCTTC
>TRBV7-2|.|TRBJ2-5|18|TRBD1
CASSFGPRRTGKEGTQYF
TGTGCCAGCAGCTTCGGACCCCGGCGGACAGGGAAAGAAGGGACCCAGTACTTC
>TRBV27|.|TRBJ2-5|14|.
CASSWNRAQETQYF
TGTGCCAGCAGTTGGAACAGGGCTCAAGAGACCCAGTACTTC
>TRBV7-9|.|TRBJ2-5|14|.
CASSLVGDAGTQYF
TGTGCCAGCAGCTTAGTCGGGGACGCGGGGACCCAGTACTTC
>TRBV5-1|.|TRBJ1-4|14|TRBD1
CASSLGQTNEKLFF
TGCGCCAGCAGCCTGGGACAGACTAATGAAAAACTGTTTTTT
>TRBV19|.|TRBJ2-7|15|TRBD1
CASSLTGQNSDEQYF
TGTGCCAGTAGTTTGACGGGACAGAATTCCGACGAGCAGTACTTC
>TRBV29-1|.|TRBJ1-3|12|.
CSVSFSGNTIYF
TGCAGCGTTAGTTTCTCTGGAAACACCATATATTTT
>TRBV3-1|.|TRBJ1-1|14|.
CASSQGHSNTEAFF
TGTGCCAGCAGCCAAGGTCACTCGAACACTGAAGCTTTCTTT
>TRBV20-1|.|TRBJ1-1|14|.
CSARDPQLNTEAFF
TGCAGTGCTAGAGACCCACAATTGAACACTGAAGCTTTCTTT
>TRBV6-5|.|TRBJ1-6|15|.
CASTYGTDYNSPLHF
TGTGCCAGCACCTATGGGACGGATTATAATTCACCCCTCCACTTT
>TRBV15|.|TRBJ2-3|14|.
CATSRDSAADTQYF
TGTGCCACCAGCAGAGATTCCGCCGCAGATACGCAGTATTTT
>TRBV5-1|once|TRBJ2-5|14|.
CASRTARGKETQYF
TGCGCCAGCAGGACAGCCCGGGGGAAAGAGACCCAGTACTTC
>TRBV12-3/TRBV12-4|.|TRBJ2-7|15|.
CASSPRVGRTYEQYF
TGTGCCAGCAGTCCCCGGGTGGGGCGAACCTACGAGCAGTACTTC
>TRBV7-2|.|TRBJ2-3|19|TRBD2
CASSRGLAGALTRADTQYF
TGTGCCAGCAGCCGAGGACTAGCGGGGGCCCTAACTAGGGCAGATACGCAGTATTTT
>TRBV30|.|TRBJ2-7|17|TRBD1
CAWSVMTGGNYHYEQYF
TGTGCCTGGAGTGTTATGACAGGGGGCAATTATCACTACGAGCAGTACTTC
>TRBV19|.|TRBJ1-1|16|.
CASISRASVGNTEAFF
TGTGCCAGTATCAGCAGGGCCTCGGTCGGGAACACTGAAGCTTTCTTT
>TRBV5-4|.|TRBJ2-3|15|TRBD1
CASRRGQGSSDTQYF
TGTGCCAGCAGAAGGGGACAGGGCTCATCCGATACGCAGTATTTT
>TRBV6-5|.|TRBJ1-2|14|.
CASRRRGGEGGYTF
TGTGCCAGCAGAAGACGGGGCGGAGAGGGTGGCTACACCTTC
>TRBV2|.|TRBJ2-6|14|.
CASETVSGANVLTF
TGTGCCAGCGAAACAGTATCTGGGGCCAACGTCCTGACTTTC
>TRBV20-1|few|TRBJ2-3|13|.
CSARLGSTDTQYF
TGCAGTGCTAGGTTAGGGAGCACAGATACGCAGTATTTT
>TRBV7-9|.|TRBJ2-7|12|.
CASSYQQGVQYF
TGTGCCAGCAGCTACCAACAGGGTGTGCAGTACTTC
>TRBV20-1|.|TRBJ2-1|15|.
CSASGAGGSYNEQFF
TGCAGTGCTAGCGGGGCTGGGGGGTCCTACAATGAGCAGTTCTTC
>TRBV29-1|.|TRBJ2-1|13|.
CSVKPSGAREQFF
TGCAGCGTTAAACCTTCGGGGGCCAGGGAGCAGTTCTTC
>TRBV7-2|.|TRBJ2-7|14|TRBD2
CASGRAGGSYEQYF
TGTGCCAGCGGAAGGGCGGGGGGCTCCTACGAGCAGTACTTC
>TRBV4-2|.|TRBJ1-2|14|.
CASSPTLRGNGYTF
TGTGCCAGCAGCCCGACCTTGAGAGGGAATGGCTACACCTTC